This T cell receptor (beta chain) was recorded in a study of Graves' ophthalmopathy and Graves' hyperthyroidism. Looking at the study overall: Investigators collected peripheral blood at initial diagnosis, before any treatment was given. Study-wide findings and caveats: Among expanded thyroid clonotypes above 0.001 frequency, most also occurred in blood. Ophthalmopathy progression was predicted with 70.59% sensitivity and around 78% specificity.

Germline V gives CDR1 MNHNS, CDR2 SASEGT. Trimming took 1 base from V and 0 from J, leaving 9 bases between them. This CDR3 has 15 amino acids. It was from about 10 ml of fresh peripheral blood that the PBMCs came. A remark on this clonotype: What it binds is unknown.

The TCR beta CDR3 regions underwent amplification from RNA transcripts. RT-PCR with HTBI primers came first, then second-round multiplex PCR. In TCRdb, the multiplex PCR reads were re-called with MiXCR into one record per CDR3 protein. This sample has about 400,000 distinct CDR3 sequences, with around 18% found just once. The gene calls are TRBV6-1 and TRBJ1-1, with D possibly being TRBD1 (6 bases). Sequencing was carried out using peripheral blood. The sequence came from a woman aged 18-29 years with Graves' ophthalmopathy. This CDR3 reads CASSEGPGVNTEAFF. In DNA form, the CDR3 reads TGTGCCAGCAGTGAAGGCCCAGGGGTGAACACTGAAGCTTTCTTT.